This TCR beta chain appears in the sequencing data of a study of T cell responses to AZD1222 COVID-19 vaccine. Overall study findings and caveats: Clonal diversity may have been underestimated, and the donors were mostly white British, with more females than males.

This clone appeared once. What it binds is unknown. Only in-frame clones appear in the TCRdb table, and some are missing; sequencing was by immunoSEQ multiplex PCR. The sample contains over 200,000 clones, about 95% of which appear only once. The CDR3 runs 13 residues. V gave up 2 bases and J gave up 2 bases, with 7 bases separating them. The germline CDR1 and CDR2 sequences are KGHSH and LQKENI. This chain joins TRBV18 and TRBJ2-7; D possibly matches TRBD1 or TRBD2 (6 bases each). The sequence derives from an adult who received the MenACWY meningococcal vaccine as a control. The sample here was peripheral blood, taken 28 days after the second dose of the MenACWY control vaccine. CDR3 DNA sequence: TGTGCCAGCTCACCAAGGGGGGCCTACGAGCAGTACTTC. Translation gives CASSPRGAYEQYF.